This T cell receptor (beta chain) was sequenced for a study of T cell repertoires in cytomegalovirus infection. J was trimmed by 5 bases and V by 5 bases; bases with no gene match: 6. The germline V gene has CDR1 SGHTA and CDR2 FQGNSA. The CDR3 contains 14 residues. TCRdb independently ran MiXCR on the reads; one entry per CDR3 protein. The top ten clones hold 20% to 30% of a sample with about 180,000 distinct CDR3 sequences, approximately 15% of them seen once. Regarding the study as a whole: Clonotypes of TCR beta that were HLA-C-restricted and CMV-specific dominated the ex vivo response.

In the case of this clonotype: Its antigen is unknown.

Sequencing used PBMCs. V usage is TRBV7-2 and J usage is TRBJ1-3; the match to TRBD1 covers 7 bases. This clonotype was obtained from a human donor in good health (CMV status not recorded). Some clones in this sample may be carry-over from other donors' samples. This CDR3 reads CASSDRDSRNTIYF. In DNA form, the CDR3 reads TGTGCCAGCAGCGATAGGGACAGTAGAAACACCATATATTTT.